One sample yielded the 24 T cell receptor beta chains listed below, sequenced in a study of cytomegalovirus exposure and HLA in healthy donors. A multiplex PCR was run with 60 Vbeta primers and 13 Jbeta primers. Sequencing used immunoSEQ multiplex PCR; TCRdb keeps in-frame clones, though not all of them. Seen here are 80,000 to 90,000 clones, roughly 76% observed once, and the top ten hold 1.9%. Sequencing used PBMCs. These receptors all come from a woman younger than 45 in good health and CMV-seronegative.

The DNA of the CDR3 is TGTGCCAGCAGTTACAGGGGGCCTGGTATGGAGCTGTTTTTT. Protein: CASSYRGPGMELFF. The genes are TRBV6-5 and TRBJ2-2; TRBD1 agrees at 7 bases. Germline-derived CDR1 and CDR2 are MNHEY and SVGAGI. This CDR3 region has 14 residues. J was trimmed by 10 bases and V by 2 bases; bases with no gene match: 7.

The chain joins TRBV19 to TRBJ2-4; TRBD1 might be the D (6 bases). The germline V and J ends were trimmed by 1 base and 12 bases, with 10 bases remaining between them. The CDR3 spans 12 residues. The V gene's germline CDR1 is LNHDA and CDR2 SQIVND (reference sequence). CDR3 DNA: TGTGCCAGTAGTATAGTAGGGGGAACTCAGTACTTC. It codes for CASSIVGGTQYF.

This clone was observed a handful of times. The chain links TRBV11-2 to TRBJ2-7, with D possibly matching TRBD2 (6 bases). The V end was cut by 5 bases, the J end by 3 bases, with 14 bases between. Germline values: CDR1 SGHAT, CDR2 FQNNGV. This CDR3 is built from 14 residues. The CDR3 reads CASSPGTGNYEQYF. The CDR3 nucleotides are TGTGCCAGCAGCCCGGGGACTGGAAACTACGAGCAGTACTTC.

This chain links TRBV28 with TRBJ2-7, with a tentative D call TRBD1 (6 bases). The CDR3 length is 15 residues. Germline CDR1 reads MDHEN; CDR2 reads SYDVKM. V was clipped by 0 bases and J by 6 bases, with 15 bases between them. The CDR3 protein is CASSLWGQRVSEQYF. The CDR3 coding sequence is TGTGCCAGCAGTTTATGGGGACAAAGGGTGAGCGAGCAGTACTTC.

The chain has TRBV11-3 and TRBJ2-3; tentatively, D is TRBD2 (6 bases). Looked up from germline, CDR1 is SGHNT and CDR2 is YENEEA. This CDR3 has 14 amino acids. With 1 base removed from V and 2 bases from J, the gap between germline ends came to 7 bases. The CDR3 here is CASSLGTNTDTQYF. CDR3 nucleotide sequence: TGTGCCAGCAGCTTAGGGACTAACACAGATACGCAGTATTTT.

CDR3 sequence: CASSPGGGEEQFF. As DNA, the CDR3 is TGCGCCAGCAGCCCCGGGGGGGGTGAGGAGCAGTTCTTC. This chain links TRBV5-1 with TRBJ2-1, with 8 nucleotides matching TRBD2. Germline V lookup: CDR1 SGHRS, CDR2 YFSETQ. CDR3 size: 13 residues. The V gene end was trimmed by 4 bases and the J gene end by 10 bases; junction bases not matched to a gene: 7.

This clone is a singleton in its sample. The V gene is TRBV6-5, the J gene TRBJ2-7; 9 nucleotides match TRBD2. The CDR3 consists of 15 residues. The V gene's germline CDR1 is MNHEY and CDR2 SVGAGI. Losses at the gene ends were 4 bases for V and 5 bases for J; bases not matched to a gene: 9. This CDR3 reads CASSFSLAGANEQYF. The CDR3 DNA reads as TGTGCCAGCAGTTTCTCATTAGCGGGAGCTAACGAGCAGTACTTC.

This chain connects TRBV6-5 to TRBJ2-2; possible D gene TRBD2, 7 bases. This CDR3 contains 14 residues. Germline V gene sequence: CDR1 MNHEY, CDR2 SVGAGI. The V end lost 8 bases, the J end lost 1 base, and 11 bases lay between the germline ends. Written as DNA, the CDR3 is TGTGCCAGCTCGGGGGGCGGGAACACCGGGGAGCTGTTTTTT. Protein sequence: CASSGGGNTGELFF.

The chain links TRBV2 to TRBJ1-3; no clear D gene. CDR1 SNHLY and CDR2 FYNNEI come from the germline V gene. There are 15 residues in the CDR3. Trimming cost V 4 bases and J 4 bases, with 14 bases left between them. CDR3 DNA: TGTGCCAGCAGTGCCCCTGGGCGCGCGGGAAACACCATATATTTT. Its translation: CASSAPGRAGNTIYF.

The gene calls are TRBV28 and TRBJ2-6, with a tentative D call TRBD1 (6 bases). The CDR3 sequence is 15 residues long. Germline-derived CDR1 and CDR2 are MDHEN and SYDVKM. Trimming left V 2 bases short and J 1 base short, with 6 bases between. CDR3 residues: CASSLRGSGANVLTF. The CDR3 coding sequence is TGTGCCAGCAGTTTAAGGGGGTCTGGGGCCAACGTCCTGACTTTC.

This clone has only one observation. The rearrangement joins TRBV7-9 to TRBJ2-5; D perhaps matches TRBD1 (5 bases). Germline CDR1 is SEHNR and CDR2 is FQNEAQ (reference sequence). V lost 3 bases, J lost 0 bases, and 5 bases lay in between. The CDR3 runs 13 residues. Here the CDR3 DNA reads TGTGCCAGCAGCTTCAGGGACCAAGAGACCCAGTACTTC. Translating it yields CASSFRDQETQYF.

The sample holds a few counts of this clone. The rearrangement links TRBV6-5 to TRBJ2-1; tentative D call: TRBD2 (5 bases). The CDR3 covers 15 residues. The V gene's germline CDR1 is MNHEY and CDR2 SVGAGI. The germline V and J ends were trimmed by 0 bases and 7 bases, with 13 bases remaining between them. In nucleotides, the CDR3 is TGTGCCAGCAGTTACTCGGTAGCGTGGTCTAATGAGCAGTTCTTC. This translates into CASSYSVAWSNEQFF.

This clone was detected only a few times. A read error may account for a junction end that differs from germline. This chain connects TRBV29-1 to TRBJ2-3; 7 bases align to TRBD1. This CDR3 is 13 amino acids long. CDR1 and CDR2 (germline): SQVTM, ANQGSEA. CDR3 region: CSLDREGTDTQYF. The CDR3 bases are TGCAGCCTTGACAGGGAAGGTACAGATACGCAGTATTTT.

J is TRBJ1-5 and V is TRBV19; 8 bases agree with TRBD1. J lost 5 bases, V lost 3 bases, and 9 bases had no gene match. Germline V gene sequence: CDR1 LNHDA, CDR2 SQIVND (reference sequence). This CDR3 comprises 16 residues. CDR3 bases: TGTGCCAGTAGTATCGGGACAGGTACGTTGGATCAGCCCCAGCATTTT. The encoded protein is CASSIGTGTLDQPQHF.

This clone was seen a single time. This sequence joins TRBV6-6 and TRBJ2-7; 9 bases align to TRBD2. V dropped 2 bases and J dropped 13; count of bases not matched to a gene: 12. Germline values: CDR1 MNHNY, CDR2 SVGAGI (reference sequence). The CDR3 contains 14 residues. The CDR3 bases are TGTGCCAGCAGTTACCTTGCCGGGACTAGCCTACTTTACTTC. Its translation: CASSYLAGTSLLYF.

This rearrangement joins TRBV5-1 to TRBJ2-1, with TRBD1 as a possible D gene (6 bases). The V gene's germline CDR1 is SGHRS and CDR2 YFSETQ. The V gene lost 4 bases and the J gene lost 2 bases, with 19 bases spanning the gap. This CDR3 is built from 17 residues. CDR3 sequence: CASSPHGPGTTYNEQFF. The DNA for the CDR3 is TGCGCCAGCAGCCCCCACGGTCCCGGGACAACCTACAATGAGCAGTTCTTC.

The chain employs TRBV7-8 and TRBJ1-2; 8 positions match TRBD1. This CDR3 is built from 17 residues. Trimming cost V 2 bases and J 2 bases; bases outside gene matches: 10. CDR1 and CDR2 from the germline V gene are SGHVS and FQNEAQ. CDR3 protein: CASSLLQGGTLNYGYTF. CDR3 DNA sequence: TGTGCCAGCAGCTTATTACAGGGGGGGACGTTGAACTATGGCTACACCTTC. The full variable domain, its missing parts supplied by reference TRBV7-8 and TRBJ1-2, is GAGVSQSPRYKVAKRGQDVALRCDPISGHVSLFWYQQALGQGPEFLTYFQNEAQLDKSGLPSDRFFAERPEGSVSTLKIQRTQQEDSAVYLCASSLLQGGTLNYGYTFGSGTRLTVV.

V and J are TRBV21-1 and TRBJ2-7; the table names TRBD2, a call not compared with the DNA. TRBV21-1 has pseudogene status. CDR3 length: 19 residues. The CDR3 region has the DNA TGTGCCAGCAGCAAATTTGAACCGTCAGGGACTAGCGGTTGGTACGAGCAGTACTTC. It translates to CASSKFEPSGTSGWYEQYF.

The chain joins TRBV5-4 to TRBJ1-4; 12 positions match TRBD1. Looked up from germline, CDR1 is SGHNT and CDR2 is YYREEE (reference sequence). The CDR3 contains 16 residues. V shed 5 bases, J shed 7 bases, and the junction held 9 bases outside the gene matches. For the CDR3, the DNA is TGTGCCAGCAGTTCCAACCGGGACAGGGGGCTTGAAAAACTGTTTTTT. This codes for CASSSNRDRGLEKLFF.

The rearrangement uses TRBV11-2 and TRBJ2-1; D perhaps matches TRBD2 (5 bases). Trimming removed 4 bases at V and 10 bases at J, with 14 bases between. From germline, CDR1 is SGHAT and CDR2 FQNNGV. The CDR3 totals 13 residues. DNA for the CDR3: TGTGCCAGCAGCTCCCTCCGGACTCCCGAGCAGTTCTTC. As protein: CASSSLRTPEQFF. Looking up the rest from reference TRBV11-2 and TRBJ2-1 gives the full variable domain: EAGVAQSPRYKIIEKRQSVAFWCNPISGHATLYWYQQILGQGPKLLIQFQNNGVVDDSQLPKDRFSAERLKGVDSTLKIQPAKLEDSAVYLCASSSLRTPEQFFGPGTRLTVL.

V is TRBV19 and J is TRBJ2-1; 8 bases align to TRBD1. This CDR3 is 16 amino acids long. Per germline, CDR1 LNHDA and CDR2 SQIVND (reference sequence). The J segment lost 9 bases and the V segment lost 6 bases, leaving 16 bases of the junction unmatched. This CDR3 is CASRAGAGGSFGEQFF. The CDR3 nucleotides read TGTGCCAGTAGGGCCGGGGCAGGGGGCAGTTTCGGTGAGCAGTTCTTC.

The chain has TRBV2 and TRBJ1-2; D gene uncertain. The germline CDR1 and CDR2 sequences are SNHLY and FYNNEI. The CDR3 covers 15 residues. Deletions cut 3 bases from V and 2 bases from J, with 13 bases between. The CDR3 region is CASSELKMANYGYTF. The DNA of the CDR3 is TGTGCCAGCAGTGAGTTGAAGATGGCCAACTATGGCTACACCTTC.

The rearrangement uses TRBV7-2 and TRBJ1-5; D perhaps matches TRBD1 (6 bases). The CDR3 is 17 amino acids. V lost 1 base, J lost 2 bases, and 15 bases lay in between. The germline V gene encodes CDR1 SGHTA and CDR2 FQGNSA. The CDR3 nucleotides read TGTGCCAGCAGCTTAGACGCGGGGGCAGGGGGCAATCAGCCCCAGCATTTT. Residues: CASSLDAGAGGNQPQHF.

The chain uses TRBV19 and TRBJ2-7, with 7 bases aligning to TRBD1. The V segment lost 5 bases and the J segment 2 bases; nucleotides outside the gene matches: 6. The CDR3 has 14 amino acids. CDR1 LNHDA and CDR2 SQIVND come from the germline V gene (reference sequence). CDR3 protein: CASSPRDSPYEQYF. The CDR3, as DNA: TGTGCCAGTAGTCCCCGGGACAGTCCCTACGAGCAGTACTTC.